This entry is about one T cell receptor beta chain. No antigen is known for it. Nothing much larger sits one base from this clone, and base qualities are not available. The data derive from a study of shared clonotypes between healthy human individuals (TCRdb year 2020). Notes on the research overall: The cohort included three men and two women between 18 and 49 years of age. Leukapheresis yielded between about 0.8 and 8.9 billion PBMCs per donor. To estimate repertoire size and how much clonotype sharing occurs between individuals, the study deeply sequenced the blood TCR repertoires of five healthy adults. For each donor, CD4 naive and CD4 memory were each run on three plates, CD8 naive on two plates, and CD8 memory on one plate. To increase sequencing depth and limit assay-specific biases, TCR repertoire library preparation and sequencing were carried out by different laboratories using diverse techniques.

Its CDR3 holds 11 amino acids, cysteine through phenylalanine. CDR3 DNA is the only sequence kept; it has 33 bases, read in frame from the first base. V is reduced by 6 bases and J by 9 bases, leaving a spacing of 13 bases between them. Reading the germline V gene (reference sequence) gives CDR1 DFQATT and CDR2 SNEGSKA. What the authors observed across the whole study: Rarefaction of sorted-subset datasets indicated incomplete sequencing despite the large sequencing depth. Sampling was restricted to blood, and TCR repertoires in tissue are likely to differ from TCR repertoires in blood. Pairwise subsampling led to the expectation that sequencing depth would affect the degree of clonotype sharing among donors. Naive subsets generally had larger estimated clonotype richness than memory subsets did. Because the study included only a small number of donors, the genetic and exposure-history diversity represented was limited. Clonotypes shared by all four sorted-subset donors showed higher generation probabilities than non-shared clonotypes. Across several donors, approximately 5% of naive CD4, roughly 3.5% of naive CD8, around 2.1% of memory CD4, and 0.3% to 0.45% of memory CD8 clonotypes were shared.

Donors were healthy HIV-negative adults with no recently reported acute infections or vaccinations. All donors were Caucasian adults living in Nashville, Tennessee, USA. CD4+ T cells were enriched by magnetic negative selection, after which naive cells were positively selected on CD45RA and the negative fraction was taken as the memory subset. Blood was obtained by leukapheresis, after which PBMCs were separated by Ficoll-Histopaque density gradient centrifugation and cryopreserved in liquid nitrogen vapor phase. Analytical flow cytometry was used to check the purity and quantity of every magnetically sorted T cell population. From each sorted fraction, genomic DNA was isolated and quantified by UV absorbance on a Nanodrop 2000c. Using the deep immunoSEQ assay, multiplex PCR amplified TCR CDR3 regions from genomic DNA. Genomic DNA extracted from each cell subset was distributed evenly over all wells of several immunoSEQ 96-well plates, and each plate served as one replicate. For sorted subsets, roughly 200 ng of genomic DNA, equivalent to about 30,000 T cell genomes, went into each replicate PCR. Purified libraries were quantified with a Qubit 3.0 fluorometer, sized on a Bioanalyzer 2100, and re-quantified with the KAPA Library Quantification kit. A separate single-read 150-cycle Illumina NextSeq 550 flow cell was used to sequence each immunoSEQ 96-well plate. The paper's processing steps were these. Because the immunoSEQ output included only junctional sequences and no quality scores, the filtering could not be the same as the filtering used for full-length reads. Sequences were annotated with PyIR, a Python wrapper for IgBLAST v1.9, using IMGT germline references to assign V/J genes and CDR3. Reads were removed for weak V/J assignments (E-value above 1e-6), missing CDR3, stop codons, out-of-frame junctions, or ambiguous translated residues. V3J clonotypes were defined as sequences sharing the same inferred V gene, J gene, and CDR3 amino acid sequence. Percentage overlap between repertoires was calculated by dividing the number of shared unique clonotypes by the size of the smaller repertoire. Richness of each repertoire was evaluated using RTK rarefaction, the Chao1 estimator, and Recon v2.1 estimates of unobserved clonotypes. Generation probabilities were computed with OLGA for all TCRbeta clonotypes obtained by the gDNA method from four donors. As stored in TCRdb, this immuneACCESS dataset retains in-frame rearrangements with V and J assigned. A fraction of the clones does not appear; measured against another copy, unresolved V genes explain less than half of the discrepancy, and the remainder lacks a known reason. Clonal size and the V and J genes are those of that table, whereas D and trimming came from the DNA. The sample data list some 900,000 clones, and approximately 76% of these were observed just once. The leading ten clones occupy around 1.5% of the sample.

Here the chain combines TRBV20-1 and TRBJ2-3; the D gene could be either TRBD1 or TRBD2, each agreeing at 5 bases. The receptor comes from a man aged 18 to 30 in good health. What was sequenced was memory CD4+ T cells sorted from blood. Interpreted using the paper, the cell subset or site label stands for: CD45RA-negative fraction. The CDR3 here reads CSARGDSTQYF. DNA sequence: TGCAGTGCCCGAGGGGATTCCACGCAGTATTTT.